This T cell receptor (beta chain) derives from a study of blood T cell repertoires in COVID-19. About the study: Some COVID-19 samples were acute and others convalescent; all came from the United States, Italy and Spain. The cDNA or gDNA used as material had been derived from T cells, B-cell-depleted T cells, or PBMCs.

Authors' methods: Reference gene primer amplification in the assay estimated nucleated cell counts. Libraries were prepared by immunoSEQ multiplex PCR; TCRdb keeps only in-frame clonotypes and omits some of them. The V and J calls and the clone size are those of that table, but D and trimming were determined from the DNA. The data show about 220,000 clones, roughly nine tenths seen once. J gave up 0 bases and V 4 bases, and 4 bases lay outside the gene matches. Germline V gene data show CDR1 as KGHDR and CDR2 as SFDVKD. The CDR3 length is 16 residues. This clone was detected once. The sample comprised peripheral blood. The chain employs TRBV24-1 and TRBJ2-2, with 7 positions matching TRBD1. The receptor was isolated from a man aged 35 to 55 with acute or convalescent COVID-19. The CDR3: CATSDPDRANTGELFF. In DNA form, the CDR3 reads TGTGCCACCAGTGACCCAGACAGGGCGAACACCGGGGAGCTGTTTTTT.